The present entry profiles one T cell receptor beta chain with its context. Its antigen is still unknown. The data belong to a study of cytomegalovirus exposure and HLA in healthy donors. Study observations and caveats: Roughly uniform depth of sequencing across donors was assumed in presence/absence analyses.

The PCR ran on 60 Vbeta and 13 Jbeta primers. Measured with immunoSEQ multiplex PCR; TCRdb has only the in-frame clones, and not every one. Altogether more than 95,000 clones are present, under 90% being singletons, with the ten largest covering around 3.5%. The junction had 10 bases not matched to a gene; V was cut back by 1 base and J by 0 bases. Per the germline V gene, CDR1 is SGHAT and CDR2 is FQNNGV. The CDR3 has 19 residues. The sequencing sample was made of PBMCs. The receptor comes from a middle-aged woman in good health and CMV-seropositive. V usage is TRBV11-2 and J usage is TRBJ2-1, with 9 bases matching TRBD1. The CDR3 protein is CASSLGGQGFVSSYNEQFF. The DNA of the CDR3 is TGTGCCAGCAGCTTAGGGGGACAGGGATTTGTTAGCTCCTACAATGAGCAGTTCTTC. The variable domain in full, with the rest retrieved from reference TRBV11-2 and TRBJ2-1, is EAGVAQSPRYKIIEKRQSVAFWCNPISGHATLYWYQQILGQGPKLLIQFQNNGVVDDSQLPKDRFSAERLKGVDSTLKIQPAKLEDSAVYLCASSLGGQGFVSSYNEQFFGPGTRLTVL.